The entry below gives a single T cell receptor beta chain sequence along with its context. Its specificity is unknown. The data were obtained in a study of cytomegalovirus exposure and HLA in healthy donors. Every donor was a healthy person donating bone marrow. PCR used 60 Vbeta primers and 13 Jbeta primers. TCRdb keeps only in-frame clones here, not all; method: immunoSEQ multiplex PCR. The sample has 200,000 to 300,000 clones, over 80% seen once. General study findings and limits: An apparent linkage of common viral pathogens to several of the most significant clusters emerged in a later analysis. The availability of immune exposure information extended only to CMV serostatus.

The sample comprised PBMCs. The sequence was obtained from a woman between 40 and 50 years old in good health and CMV-seropositive.

The DNA of the CDR3 is TGTGCCAGCTCACGAGGGGGGACTAGCGCGAGCAATGAGCAGTTCTTC. This translates into CASSRGGTSASNEQFF. V gene TRBV18 combines with J gene TRBJ2-1; 10 bases line up with TRBD2. V lost 4 bases to trimming and J lost 6 bases; unmatched junction nucleotides: 9. The germline V gene has CDR1 KGHSH and CDR2 LQKENI. The CDR3 extends over 16 amino acids.